The rows below give T cell receptor beta chains drawn from one sample of a study of PD-1 blockade in classical Hodgkin lymphoma. Sequenced by immunoSEQ multiplex PCR; TCRdb stores in-frame clones only, minus some. The table has roughly 61,000 clones, around 87% seen once; the top ten hold approximately 16%. The input for sequencing was peripheral blood mononuclear cells (PBMCs), taken at baseline. The receptors were sampled from a human donor with classical Hodgkin lymphoma. CDR3s include the opening cysteine and the closing phenylalanine or tryptophan. A D gene is named only where the DNA matches it firmly. Clone size, where shown, is once, few, many, or a class for clones that have expanded.

abundance | j_gene | d_gene | v_gene | CDR3nt | CDR3aa
NA | TRBJ2-7 | NA | TRBV2 | TGTGCCAGCAGTGAGGGCGGGGCCTACGAGCAGTACTTC | CASSEGGAYEQYF
NA | TRBJ1-5 | NA | TRBV2 | TGTGCCAGCAATGATCAGCCCCAGCATTTT | CASNDQPQHF
NA | TRBJ2-1 | TRBD2 | TRBV6-5 | TGTGCCAGCAGTTTGGGGACTAGGGCACACAATGAGCAGTTCTTC | CASSLGTRAHNEQFF
NA | TRBJ2-7 | NA | TRBV13 | TGTGCCAGCAGCTTTGCCAGAGAATACGAGCAGTACTTC | CASSFAREYEQYF
NA | TRBJ2-5 | TRBD2 | TRBV5-1 | TGCGCCAGCAGCTTCACAATCGGGGGGGCCACGGAAGAGACCCAGTACTTC | CASSFTIGGATEETQYF
NA | TRBJ2-1 | NA | TRBV19 | TGTGCCAGTAGTATGACACGGGAAAATGAGCAGTTCTTC | CASSMTRENEQFF
NA | TRBJ1-2 | TRBD1 | TRBV7-3 | TGTGCCAGCAGCGCAGGACAGGGCTACGGCTACACCTTC | CASSAGQGYGYTF
once | TRBJ1-2 | NA | TRBV9 | TGTGCCTCCAAGGGTCTGACTTCAGGCTACACCTTC | CASKGLTSGYTF
NA | TRBJ2-3 | TRBD2 | TRBV27 | TGTGCCAGCAGTCCCCATATCTTACTAGCGGGGGTTACAGATACGCAGTATTTT | CASSPHILLAGVTDTQYF
NA | TRBJ1-2 | NA | TRBV1 | TGCACCAGCAGCCAAGATACCCCCGGACAGGGAAGTGGCTACACCTTC | CTSSQDTPGQGSGYTF
NA | TRBJ2-2 | NA | TRBV12-5 | TGTGCTAGTGGTTTTAACAGCATGGGAAACACCGGGGAGCTGTTTTTT | CASGFNSMGNTGELFF
NA | TRBJ2-6 | NA | TRBV5-1 | TGCGCCAGCAGCTTGGGTGGTGGAGGGCCGGCGACCTCTGGGGCCAACGTCCTGACTTTC | CASSLGGGGPATSGANVLTF
few | TRBJ1-1 | NA | TRBV30 | TGTGCCTGGAAAAGGTCGGCGGAGAACACTGAAGCTTTCTTT | CAWKRSAENTEAFF
NA | TRBJ2-1 | NA | TRBV4-2 | TGTGCCAGCAGCCAATACGGGGGGCTATATGAGCAGTTCTTC | CASSQYGGLYEQFF
NA | TRBJ1-1 | NA | TRBV6-5 | TGTGCCAGCAGTGAAGTGAACACTGAAGCTTTCTTT | CASSEVNTEAFF
NA | TRBJ1-1 | TRBD1 | TRBV10-3 | TGTGCCGCTCAGGGGGGCTCTGAAGCTTTCTTT | CAAQGGSEAFF
NA | TRBJ2-3 | NA | TRBV4-2 | TGTGCCAGCAGCCAAGATTCGGCTTCGCAGTATTTT | CASSQDSASQYF
NA | TRBJ2-3 | TRBD2 | TRBV6-4 | TGTGCCAGCAGTGATCGCGGGGGGGCCTCTTCAGATACGCAGTATTTT | CASSDRGGASSDTQYF
NA | TRBJ1-2 | NA | TRBV4-2 | TGTGCCAGCAGCCAAGAAGGACGGGGTTTGGACGGCTACACCTTC | CASSQEGRGLDGYTF
NA | TRBJ2-3 | NA | TRBV19 | TGTGCCAGTAGTATGGTCCGGGGAGATACGCAGTATTTT | CASSMVRGDTQYF
few | TRBJ1-1 | NA | TRBV21-1 | NA | CASSKVGRGTEAFF
NA | TRBJ2-3 | TRBD1 | TRBV6-1 | TGTGCCAGCAGTGGACAGGGCCCAGATACGCAGTATTTT | CASSGQGPDTQYF
once | TRBJ1-5 | NA | TRBV7-8 | TGTGCCAGCGGGGATCAGCCCCAGCATTTT | CASGDQPQHF
once | TRBJ2-3 | NA | TRBV18 | TGTGCCAGCTCAGACGGTGCAGGGGATACGCAGTATTTT | CASSDGAGDTQYF
NA | TRBJ2-1 | NA | TRBV27 | TGTGCCAGCACTTACGGGACTCATCTATACAATGAGCAGTTCTTC | CASTYGTHLYNEQFF
NA | TRBJ2-7 | NA | TRBV19 | TGTGCCAGTAGTTCACGGGTTTTTGCCTACGAGCAGTACTTC | CASSSRVFAYEQYF
NA | TRBJ2-3 | TRBD1 | TRBV19 | TGTGCCAGTAGTACAAGAGAGGACAGGTTGGGGCAGTATTTT | CASSTREDRLGQYF